The next 15 T cell receptor beta chains were all read from a single sample in a study of blood T cell repertoires in COVID-19. Clones were read by immunoSEQ multiplex PCR, and TCRdb kept only the in-frame ones, dropping some. Of more than 150,000 clones listed, under 90% are singletons. The sample was PBMCs or T cells enriched from blood (not recorded which). The source is a woman aged 45-60 years who had recovered from COVID-19.

The rearrangement uses TRBV6-2 or TRBV6-3 and TRBJ2-5; possibly TRBD2 for D (5 bases). V was shortened by 2 bases and J by 5 bases, with 9 bases between the two germline ends. The length of the CDR3 is 13 residues. From germline, CDR1 is MNHEY and CDR2 SVGEGT. CDR3 DNA sequence: TGTGCCAGCAGTTACGGCGGGCTGGAGACCCAGTACTTC. Translating it yields CASSYGGLETQYF.

This chain uses TRBV28 with TRBJ2-7; 7 nucleotides match TRBD2. CDR3 length: 16 amino acids. The trim removed 8 bases at V and 4 bases at J, leaving 17 bases unmatched. The germline CDR1 and CDR2 sequences are MDHEN and SYDVKM. CDR3 sequence reads: CASVPSSGTYSYEQYF. CDR3 DNA: TGTGCCAGCGTACCCTCGAGCGGGACCTATAGTTACGAGCAGTACTTC. The full variable domain, completed using reference TRBV28 and TRBJ2-7, is DVKVTQSSRYLVKRTGEKVFLECVQDMDHENMFWYRQDPGLGLRLIYFSYDVKMKEKGDIPEGYSVSREKKERFSLILESASTNQTSMYLCASVPSSGTYSYEQYFGPGTRLTVT.

This chain connects TRBV20-1 to TRBJ2-7, with TRBD1 matching over 7 bases. The CDR3 runs to 12 residues. V shed 3 bases and J 9 bases; nucleotides not matched to a gene: 8. Per the germline V gene, CDR1 is DFQATT and CDR2 is SNEGSKA (reference sequence). CDR3 residues: CSASVQGLVQYF. The CDR3 nucleotides are TGCAGTGCTAGTGTACAGGGGTTGGTGCAGTACTTC.

The chain recombines TRBV6-5 with TRBJ1-3; D not resolved. The V end lost 6 bases, the J end lost 2 bases, and 5 bases lay between the germline ends. Germline V gene sequence: CDR1 MNHEY, CDR2 SVGAGI. The CDR3 has 12 amino acids. CDR3 amino acids: CASRSTGNTIYF. CDR3 coding DNA: TGTGCCAGCAGGAGCACTGGAAACACCATATATTTT.

V is TRBV4-3 and J is TRBJ1-1; D is perhaps TRBD1 (6 bases). Germline V lookup: CDR1 LGHNA, CDR2 YSLEER. This CDR3 is built from 16 residues. V lost 0 bases, J lost 3 bases, and 14 bases lay in between. The CDR3 nucleotides read TGCGCCAGCAGCCAAGACGGGGGGCTGTGGGACACTGAAGCTTTCTTT. Amino acid sequence: CASSQDGGLWDTEAFF.

This clone was recorded once. This sequence joins TRBV20-1 and TRBJ2-5, with 9 bases that match TRBD1. V was clipped by 3 bases and J by 5 bases; unmatched bases: 10. CDR3 length: 15 residues. Germline V gene sequence: CDR1 DFQATT, CDR2 SNEGSKA (reference sequence). CDR3 nucleotide sequence: TGCAGTGCTAGTGTTCGAACAGGGGGCTCTGAGACCCAGTACTTC. Encoded protein: CSASVRTGGSETQYF.

The sample holds one count of this clone. The gene calls are TRBV5-6 and TRBJ2-7, with no clear D. Trimming removed 0 bases at V and 6 bases at J, with 10 bases between. Germline V gene lookup returns CDR1 SGHDT and CDR2 YYEEEE. The CDR3 is 13 residues long. The CDR3 region has the DNA TGTGCCAGCAGCTTGGGGCCAACATCCGAGCAGTACTTC. Its protein product is CASSLGPTSEQYF.

The rearrangement joins TRBV4-3 to TRBJ2-2; no definite D call. Trimming left V 0 bases short and J 0 bases short, with 5 bases between. The CDR3 contains 15 residues. Per the germline V gene, CDR1 is LGHNA and CDR2 is YSLEER. CDR3 region: CASSQEATNTGELFF. CDR3 sequence (DNA): TGCGCCAGCAGCCAAGAGGCCACGAACACCGGGGAGCTGTTTTTT.

The rearrangement links TRBV25-1 to TRBJ2-1; 9 bases fit TRBD1. The germline CDR1 and CDR2 sequences are MGHDK and SYGVNS. The CDR3 contains 14 residues. J was trimmed by 8 bases and V by 3 bases; bases with no gene match: 5. CDR3 nucleotides: TGTGCCAGCAGTGACCCGGGACAGGGCCATGAGCAGTTCTTC. Encoded protein: CASSDPGQGHEQFF.

The J gene is TRBJ2-2, the V gene TRBV24-1, with 7 bases fitting TRBD2. The germline gives CDR1 KGHDR, CDR2 SFDVKD. Germline trimming cut 10 bases from V and 6 bases from J; bases unmatched to any gene: 16. This CDR3 has 16 residues. Here the CDR3 reads CATLKSGALSAGELFF. CDR3 bases: TGTGCCACTTTAAAAAGCGGGGCTTTGAGCGCCGGGGAGCTGTTTTTT.

The chain combines TRBV6-1 with TRBJ2-1; 7 nucleotides agree with TRBD1. Germline CDR1 reads MNHNS; CDR2 reads SASEGT. CDR3 length: 15 amino acids. The V gene end was trimmed by 1 base and the J gene end by 2 bases; junction bases not matched to a gene: 2. CDR3 in amino acids: CASSEVQGAYNEQFF. DNA for the CDR3: TGTGCCAGCAGTGAAGTTCAGGGGGCCTACAATGAGCAGTTCTTC.

The rearrangement links TRBV7-8 to TRBJ1-5; D gene ambiguous. Germline-derived CDR1 and CDR2 are SGHVS and FQNEAQ. The length of the CDR3 is 15 residues. Trimming left V 1 base short and J 3 bases short, with 10 bases between. The CDR3 loop is CASSLGTVLNQPQHF. The CDR3 DNA reads as TGTGCCAGCAGCTTAGGTACAGTGCTCAATCAGCCCCAGCATTTT.

The chain employs TRBV7-2 and TRBJ2-5; D may be TRBD1 (5 bases). CDR1 is SGHTA, CDR2 FQGNSA, per germline. V shed 5 bases and J shed 5 bases, with 9 bases lying between them. This CDR3 spans 12 amino acids. Here the CDR3 DNA reads TGTGCCAGCAGCCCAGGGTTTGAGACCCAGTACTTC. It codes for CASSPGFETQYF.

J is TRBJ2-7 and V is TRBV28; possible D gene TRBD2, 5 bases. Germline CDR1 MDHEN, CDR2 SYDVKM. This CDR3 is 15 amino acids long. V was pared by 2 bases and J by 0 bases, with 11 bases between. The CDR3: CASSLRGPSSYEQYF. In nucleotides, the CDR3 is TGTGCCAGCAGTTTACGCGGGCCGAGCTCCTACGAGCAGTACTTC.

The genes are TRBV18 and TRBJ1-5; TRBD1 is a possible D gene (6 bases). This CDR3 is 15 amino acids long. V was cut by 2 bases and J by 0 bases, with 8 bases left in between. Germline values: CDR1 KGHSH, CDR2 LQKENI. CDR3 in amino acids: CASSPGQLSNQPQHF. CDR3 in DNA: TGTGCCAGCTCACCAGGACAGCTTAGCAATCAGCCCCAGCATTTT.